Below, 15 T cell receptor beta chains from the same sample are listed, as sequenced in a study of blood T cell repertoires in COVID-19. Here immunoSEQ multiplex PCR was the method, and the copy in TCRdb shows in-frame clones only, minus some. The top ten hold under 4% of the sample, which has about 120,000 clones, 70% to 90% seen once. The sequenced sample consisted of peripheral blood. The receptors come from a man aged 40-50 years with acute or convalescent COVID-19.

V is TRBV15 and J is TRBJ1-4; TRBD1 matches 7 bases. Germline assignment: CDR1 LNHNV and CDR2 YYDKDF (reference sequence). Trimming removed 1 base from V and 8 bases from J; junction bases left unmatched: 7. CDR3 length equals 15 residues. CDR3 sequence (DNA): TGTGCCACCAGCAGAGCGGGGCAGGGGGACGAAAAACTGTTTTTT. Protein: CATSRAGQGDEKLFF.

CDR3 in amino acids: CASPPGQMNTEAFF. DNA of the CDR3: TGTGCCAGCCCCCCTGGGCAGATGAACACTGAAGCTTTCTTT. The V and J genes are TRBV7-9 and TRBJ1-1, with D unclear. The CDR3 is 14 amino acids. Between the trimmed V and J ends, which lost 8 bases and 0 bases, there was a span of 13 bases. Germline-derived CDR1 and CDR2 are SEHNR and FQNEAQ (reference sequence).

This clone has only one observation. The chain has TRBV3-1 (or the pseudogene TRBV3-2) and TRBJ2-1; TRBD2 might be the D (6 bases). CDR1 is LGHDT and CDR2 is YNNKEL in the germline V gene (reference sequence). Trimming left V 1 base short and J 1 base short, with 14 bases between. The length of the CDR3 is 17 residues. Here the CDR3 DNA reads TGTGCCAGCAGCCAAGCGGGGGTCCTTGCGTCCTACAATGAGCAGTTCTTC. It encodes CASSQAGVLASYNEQFF.

The genes are TRBV6-5 and TRBJ1-1; D possibly corresponds to TRBD1 (5 bases). Germline V CDR1 and CDR2: MNHEY, SVGAGI. The V gene lost 4 bases and the J gene lost 4 bases, with 16 bases spanning the gap. The CDR3 loop spans 15 amino acids. CDR3 nucleotides: TGTGCCAGCAGTTCAGCAGGAAGGGGCCTCACTGAAGCTTTCTTT. Amino acid sequence: CASSSAGRGLTEAFF.

This rearrangement joins TRBV10-3 to TRBJ2-1; tentative D call: TRBD1 (7 bases). Germline CDR1 is ENHRY and CDR2 is SYGVKD. This CDR3 comprises 14 residues. Deletions cut 2 bases from V and 6 bases from J, with 11 bases between. Here the CDR3 reads CAISEPQGGNEQFF. CDR3 DNA sequence: TGTGCCATCAGTGAGCCTCAGGGGGGCAATGAGCAGTTCTTC.

The sample holds one count of this clone. The chain recombines TRBV3-1 (or the pseudogene TRBV3-2) with TRBJ2-3; tentative D call: TRBD2 (5 bases). The CDR3 totals 15 residues. With 2 bases removed from V and 2 bases from J, the gap between germline ends came to 11 bases. The germline CDR1 and CDR2 sequences are LGHDT and YNNKEL (reference sequence). CDR3 residues: CASSQTGMDTDTQYF. CDR3 coding DNA: TGTGCCAGCAGCCAAACCGGGATGGACACAGATACGCAGTATTTT.

J is TRBJ1-5 and V is TRBV5-3, with D uncertain. TRBV5-3 is an ORF, and what it does is uncertain. CDR3 size: 12 residues. Deletions cut 5 bases from V and 5 bases from J, with 8 bases between. CDR3 DNA: TGTGCCAGAAGGAGGTCCGATCAGCCCCAGCATTTT. This translates into CARRRSDQPQHF.

The rearrangement uses TRBV24-1 and TRBJ1-2, with unresolved D. Germline CDR1 reads KGHDR; CDR2 reads SFDVKD. CDR3 size: 14 residues. Trimming removed 4 bases from V and 2 bases from J, with 10 bases in between. The CDR3 here is CATSEPGLNYGYTF. The CDR3 DNA reads TGTGCCACCAGTGAGCCGGGTCTGAACTATGGCTACACCTTC.

This sequence joins TRBV9 and TRBJ1-2, with TRBD1 identical over 8 bases. The CDR3 has 17 residues. Germline V CDR1 and CDR2: SGDLS, YYNGEE. V lost 0 bases and J lost 4; bases outside the gene matches: 11. This CDR3 is CASSVGGGTGLGYGYTF. In DNA, the CDR3 is TGTGCCAGCAGCGTAGGAGGGGGGACAGGATTGGGCTATGGCTACACCTTC.

This chain links TRBV21-1 with TRBJ2-7; TRBD2 is taken as the D call from the table, unchecked against the DNA. TRBV21-1 is given as a pseudogene. This CDR3 contains 15 residues. The CDR3 region has the DNA TGTGCCAGCAGCAAAGATTCCTTTCGGTCCTACGAGCAGTACTTC. This encodes CASSKDSFRSYEQYF.

V usage is TRBV4-1 and J usage is TRBJ2-3, with TRBD2 matching over 9 bases. Germline V gene sequence: CDR1 MGHRA, CDR2 YSYEKL. J was trimmed by 5 bases and V by 4 bases; bases with no gene match: 4. This CDR3 comprises 14 residues. CDR3 nucleotides: TGCGCCAGCAGCCGGACTAGCGTCGGAGATACGCAGTATTTT. This translates into CASSRTSVGDTQYF.

The genes are TRBV24-1 and TRBJ2-7, with D possibly TRBD1 on 5 matching bases. Germline CDR1 reads KGHDR; CDR2 reads SFDVKD. The CDR3 extends over 13 amino acids. V lost 5 bases and J 0 bases, leaving 7 bases between the germline ends. In DNA, the CDR3 is TGTGCCACCAGTGTCACAGGCTCCTACGAGCAGTACTTC. This encodes CATSVTGSYEQYF.

The CDR3 sequence is CASSLDLLDTQYF. In DNA form, the CDR3 reads TGTGCCAGCAGCTTAGATCTCCTAGATACGCAGTATTTT. The chain is built from TRBV11-2 and TRBJ2-3; the D is unclear. Germline V gene data show CDR1 as SGHAT and CDR2 as FQNNGV. V was trimmed by 0 bases and J by 5 bases, leaving 6 bases between them. The CDR3 consists of 13 residues.

The chain employs TRBV19 and TRBJ1-5; a weak D match, TRBD1 (5 bases). The V end lost 1 base, the J end lost 7 bases, and 5 bases lay between the germline ends. The germline gives CDR1 LNHDA, CDR2 SQIVND (reference sequence). The CDR3 runs to 12 residues. The CDR3 protein is CASSIGGQPQHF. The CDR3 nucleotides read TGTGCCAGTAGTATAGGGGGCCAGCCCCAGCATTTT.

The genes are TRBV18 and TRBJ2-1, with D tentatively TRBD2 (6 bases). The germline V gene has CDR1 KGHSH and CDR2 LQKENI. The V end was cut by 5 bases, the J end by 1 base, with 15 bases between. The CDR3 length is 16 residues. The CDR3 loop is CASSRSAGGSYNEQFF. The CDR3 DNA follows: TGTGCCAGCTCAAGGTCTGCTGGGGGGTCCTACAATGAGCAGTTCTTC.